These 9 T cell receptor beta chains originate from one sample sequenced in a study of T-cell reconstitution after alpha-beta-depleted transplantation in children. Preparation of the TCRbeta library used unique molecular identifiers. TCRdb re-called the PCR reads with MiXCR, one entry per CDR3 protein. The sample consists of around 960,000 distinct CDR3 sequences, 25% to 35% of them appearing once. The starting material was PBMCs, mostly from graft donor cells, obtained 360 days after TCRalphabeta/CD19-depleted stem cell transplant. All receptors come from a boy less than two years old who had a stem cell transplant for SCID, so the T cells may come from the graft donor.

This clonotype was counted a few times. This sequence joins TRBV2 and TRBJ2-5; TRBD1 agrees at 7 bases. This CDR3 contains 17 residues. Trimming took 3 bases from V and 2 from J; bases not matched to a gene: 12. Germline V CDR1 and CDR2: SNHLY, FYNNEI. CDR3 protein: CASSESRSSGGQETQYF. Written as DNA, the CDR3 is TGTGCCAGCAGTGAGTCGAGGTCCTCAGGGGGACAAGAGACCCAGTACTTC.

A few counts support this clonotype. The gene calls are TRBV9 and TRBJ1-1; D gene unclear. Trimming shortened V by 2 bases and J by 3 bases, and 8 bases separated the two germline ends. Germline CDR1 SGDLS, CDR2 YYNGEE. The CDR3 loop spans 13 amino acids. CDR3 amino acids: CASSVYSHTEAFF. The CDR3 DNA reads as TGTGCCAGCAGCGTTTACAGCCACACTGAAGCTTTCTTT.

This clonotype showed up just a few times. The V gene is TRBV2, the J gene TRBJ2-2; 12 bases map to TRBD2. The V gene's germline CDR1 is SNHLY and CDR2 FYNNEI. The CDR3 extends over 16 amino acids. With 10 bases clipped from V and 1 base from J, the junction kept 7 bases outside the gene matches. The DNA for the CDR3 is TGTGCCACGAGGACTAGCGGGGAAGTGAACACCGGGGAGCTGTTTTTT. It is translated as CATRTSGEVNTGELFF.

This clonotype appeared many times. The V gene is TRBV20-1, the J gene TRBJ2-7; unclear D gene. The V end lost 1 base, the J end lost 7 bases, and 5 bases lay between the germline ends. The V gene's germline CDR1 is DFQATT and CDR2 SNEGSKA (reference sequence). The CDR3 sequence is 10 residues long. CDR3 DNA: TGCAGTGCTAGAGGGCGGGAGCAGTACTTC. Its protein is CSARGREQYF.

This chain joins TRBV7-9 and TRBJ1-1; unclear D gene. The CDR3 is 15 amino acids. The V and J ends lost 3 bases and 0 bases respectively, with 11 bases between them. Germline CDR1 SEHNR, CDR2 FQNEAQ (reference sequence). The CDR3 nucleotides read TGTGCCAGCAGCTTTCAGCTATCCATGAACACTGAAGCTTTCTTT. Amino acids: CASSFQLSMNTEAFF. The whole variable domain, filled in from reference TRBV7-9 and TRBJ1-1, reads DTGVSQNPRHKITKRGQNVTFRCDPISEHNRLYWYRQTLGQGPEFLTYFQNEAQLEKSRLLSDRFSAERPKGSFSTLEIQRTEQGDSAMYLCASSFQLSMNTEAFFGQGTRLTVV.

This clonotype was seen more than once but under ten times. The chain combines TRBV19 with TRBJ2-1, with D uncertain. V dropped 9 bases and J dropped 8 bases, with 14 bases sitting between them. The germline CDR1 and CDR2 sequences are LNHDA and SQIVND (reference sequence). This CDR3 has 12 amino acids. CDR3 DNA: TGTGCCAGCTCGAAACCCCCGTATGAGCAGTTCTTC. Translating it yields CASSKPPYEQFF.

The CDR3 bases are TGCAGTGCCAGGACAGGGATGAACACTGAAGCTTTCTTT. This encodes CSARTGMNTEAFF. This chain uses TRBV20-1 with TRBJ1-1; 8 nucleotides line up with TRBD1. Germline CDR1 and CDR2: DFQATT and SNEGSKA (reference sequence). The CDR3 totals 13 residues. The V segment lost 6 bases and the J segment 0 bases; nucleotides outside the gene matches: 3.

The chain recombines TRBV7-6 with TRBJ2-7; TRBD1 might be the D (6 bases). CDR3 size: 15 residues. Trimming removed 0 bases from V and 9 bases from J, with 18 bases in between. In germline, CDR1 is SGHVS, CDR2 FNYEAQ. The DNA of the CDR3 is TGTGCCAGCAGCTTAGCGGCTGCGGGTGGGGGCGTGCAGTACTTC. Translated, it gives CASSLAAAGGGVQYF.

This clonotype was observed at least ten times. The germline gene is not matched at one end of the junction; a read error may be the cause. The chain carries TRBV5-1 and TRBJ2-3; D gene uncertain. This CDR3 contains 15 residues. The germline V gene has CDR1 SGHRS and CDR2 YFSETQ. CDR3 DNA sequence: TGTGCCAGCAGCTTAGTTGGACCTAGCACAGATACGCAGTATTTT. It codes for CASSLVGPSTDTQYF.